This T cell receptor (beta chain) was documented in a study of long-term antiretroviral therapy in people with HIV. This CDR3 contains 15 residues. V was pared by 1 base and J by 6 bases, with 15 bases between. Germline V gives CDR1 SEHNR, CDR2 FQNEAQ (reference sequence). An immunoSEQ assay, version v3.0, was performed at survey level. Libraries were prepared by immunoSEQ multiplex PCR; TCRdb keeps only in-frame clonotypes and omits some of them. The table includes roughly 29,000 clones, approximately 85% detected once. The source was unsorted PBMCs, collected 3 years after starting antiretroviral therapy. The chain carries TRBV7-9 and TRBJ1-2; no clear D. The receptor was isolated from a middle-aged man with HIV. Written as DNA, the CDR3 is TGTGCCAGCAGCTTAGTGGGGTACGGAAGGGATGGCTACACCTTC. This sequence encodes CASSLVGYGRDGYTF.